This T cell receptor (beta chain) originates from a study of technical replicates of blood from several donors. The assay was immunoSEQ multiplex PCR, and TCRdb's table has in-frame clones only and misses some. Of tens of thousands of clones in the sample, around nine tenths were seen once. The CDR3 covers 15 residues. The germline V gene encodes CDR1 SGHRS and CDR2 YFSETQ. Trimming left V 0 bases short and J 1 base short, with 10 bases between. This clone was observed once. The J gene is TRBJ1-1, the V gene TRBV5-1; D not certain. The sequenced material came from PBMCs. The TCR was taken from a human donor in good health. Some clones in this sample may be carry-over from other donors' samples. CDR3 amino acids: CASSLDRGGNTEAFF. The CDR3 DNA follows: TGCGCCAGCAGCTTGGATCGGGGTGGGAACACTGAAGCTTTCTTT.